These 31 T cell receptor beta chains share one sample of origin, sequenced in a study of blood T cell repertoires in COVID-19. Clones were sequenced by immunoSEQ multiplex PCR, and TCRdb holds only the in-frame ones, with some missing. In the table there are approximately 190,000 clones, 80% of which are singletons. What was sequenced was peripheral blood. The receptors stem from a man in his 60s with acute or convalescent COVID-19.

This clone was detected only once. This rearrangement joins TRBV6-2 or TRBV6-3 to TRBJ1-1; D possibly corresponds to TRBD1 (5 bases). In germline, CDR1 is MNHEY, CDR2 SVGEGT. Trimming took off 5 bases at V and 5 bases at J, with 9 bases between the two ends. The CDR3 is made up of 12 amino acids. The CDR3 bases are TGTGCCAGCAGTCTTCAGGGAACTGAAGCTTTCTTT. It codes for CASSLQGTEAFF.

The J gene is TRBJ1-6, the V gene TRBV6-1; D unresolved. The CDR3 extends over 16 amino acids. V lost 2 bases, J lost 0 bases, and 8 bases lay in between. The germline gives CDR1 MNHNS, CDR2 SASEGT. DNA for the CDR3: TGTGCCAGCAGTGAATATGGGAGCTCCTATAATTCACCCCTCCACTTT. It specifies CASSEYGSSYNSPLHF.

DNA of the CDR3: TGTGCCAGCAGCTCCCTAGGTGGGGCAGATCCTAGCAATCAGCCCCAGCATTTT. It codes for CASSSLGGADPSNQPQHF. The V call is TRBV5-6, the J call TRBJ1-5; perhaps TRBD1 as D (5 bases). CDR1 and CDR2 from the germline V gene are SGHDT and YYEEEE. V lost 3 bases, J lost 0 bases, and 19 bases lay in between. The CDR3 spans 18 residues. Looking up the rest from reference TRBV5-6 and TRBJ1-5 gives the full variable domain: DAGVTQSPTHLIKTRGQQVTLRCSPKSGHDTVSWYQQALGQGPQFIFQYYEEEERQRGNFPDRFSGHQFPNYSSELNVNALLLGDSALYLCASSSLGGADPSNQPQHFGDGTRLSIL.

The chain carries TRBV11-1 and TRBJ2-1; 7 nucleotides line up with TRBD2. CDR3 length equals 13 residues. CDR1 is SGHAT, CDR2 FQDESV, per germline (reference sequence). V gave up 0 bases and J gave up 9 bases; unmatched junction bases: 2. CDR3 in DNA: TGTGCCAGCAGCTTAGCCGGGGAGGGTGAGCAGTTCTTC. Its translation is CASSLAGEGEQFF.

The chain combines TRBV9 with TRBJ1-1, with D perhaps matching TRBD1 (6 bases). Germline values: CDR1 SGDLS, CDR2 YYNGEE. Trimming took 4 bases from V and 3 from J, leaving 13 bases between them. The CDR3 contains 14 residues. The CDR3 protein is CASSHSGVDTEAFF. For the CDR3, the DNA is TGTGCCAGCAGCCACTCAGGGGTGGACACTGAAGCTTTCTTT.

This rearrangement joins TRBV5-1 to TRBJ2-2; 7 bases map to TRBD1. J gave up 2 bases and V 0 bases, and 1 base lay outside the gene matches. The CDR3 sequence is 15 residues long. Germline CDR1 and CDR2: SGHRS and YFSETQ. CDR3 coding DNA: TGCGCCAGCAGCTTGGGGGACAGTAACACCGGGGAGCTGTTTTTT. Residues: CASSLGDSNTGELFF.

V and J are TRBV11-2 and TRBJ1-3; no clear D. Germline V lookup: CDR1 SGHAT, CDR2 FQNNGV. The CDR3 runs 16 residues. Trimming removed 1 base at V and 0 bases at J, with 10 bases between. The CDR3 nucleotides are TGTGCCAGCAGCTTAGTTGGGCCGAACTCTGGAAACACCATATATTTT. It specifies CASSLVGPNSGNTIYF.

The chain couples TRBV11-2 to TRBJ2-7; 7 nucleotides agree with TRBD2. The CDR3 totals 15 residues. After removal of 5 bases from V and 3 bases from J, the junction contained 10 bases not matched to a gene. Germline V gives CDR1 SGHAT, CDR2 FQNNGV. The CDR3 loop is CASSQDPAGFYEQYF. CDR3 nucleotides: TGTGCCAGCAGCCAGGACCCAGCGGGGTTCTACGAGCAGTACTTC.

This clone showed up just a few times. This CDR3 reads CSATGPAGAFF. CDR3 nucleotides: TGCAGTGCTACCGGACCTGCAGGGGCTTTCTTT. The V and J genes are TRBV20-1 and TRBJ1-1; TRBD1 is a possible D gene (5 bases). Looked up from germline, CDR1 is DFQATT and CDR2 is SNEGSKA (reference sequence). V lost 4 bases to trimming and J lost 11 bases, with 14 bases between them. The CDR3 is 11 amino acids.

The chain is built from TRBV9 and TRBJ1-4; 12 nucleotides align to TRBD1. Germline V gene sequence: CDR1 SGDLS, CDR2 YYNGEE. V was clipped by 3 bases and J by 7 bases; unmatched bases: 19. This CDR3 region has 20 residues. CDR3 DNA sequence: TGTGCCAGCAGCGCAGGGACAGGGGGCAGCGGGTACGACAGAGGTGAAAAACTGTTTTTT. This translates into CASSAGTGGSGYDRGEKLFF.

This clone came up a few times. The CDR3 loop reads CASSLESGEKLFF. CDR3 nucleotide sequence: TGCGCCAGCAGCTTGGAAAGCGGTGAAAAACTGTTTTTT. The rearrangement joins TRBV5-1 to TRBJ1-4, with D uncertain. CDR1 is SGHRS, CDR2 YFSETQ, per germline. The CDR3 runs 13 residues. V was clipped by 0 bases and J by 7 bases, with 7 bases between them.

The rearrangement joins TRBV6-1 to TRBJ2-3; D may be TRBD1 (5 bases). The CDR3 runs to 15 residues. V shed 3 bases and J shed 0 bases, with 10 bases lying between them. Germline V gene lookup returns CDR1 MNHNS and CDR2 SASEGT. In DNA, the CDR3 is TGTGCCAGCAGTGAGGCAGGGCTCAGCACAGATACGCAGTATTTT. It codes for CASSEAGLSTDTQYF.

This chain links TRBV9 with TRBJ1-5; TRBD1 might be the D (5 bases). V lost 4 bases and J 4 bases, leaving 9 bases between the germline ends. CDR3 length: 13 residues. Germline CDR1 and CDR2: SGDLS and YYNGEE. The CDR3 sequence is CASSRQQNQPQHF. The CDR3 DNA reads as TGTGCCAGCAGCAGACAGCAGAATCAGCCCCAGCATTTT.

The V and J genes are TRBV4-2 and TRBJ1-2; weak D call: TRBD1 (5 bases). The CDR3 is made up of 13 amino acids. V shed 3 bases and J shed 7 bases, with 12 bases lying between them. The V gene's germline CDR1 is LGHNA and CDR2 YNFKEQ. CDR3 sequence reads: CASSQSDTGGYTF. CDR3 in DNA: TGTGCCAGCAGCCAGTCGGACACGGGTGGCTACACCTTC.

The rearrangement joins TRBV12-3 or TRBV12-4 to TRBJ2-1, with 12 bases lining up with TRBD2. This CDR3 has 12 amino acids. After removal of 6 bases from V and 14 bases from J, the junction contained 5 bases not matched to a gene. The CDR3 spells CASRGTSGWKFF. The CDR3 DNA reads TGTGCCAGCAGGGGGACTAGCGGGTGGAAGTTCTTC.

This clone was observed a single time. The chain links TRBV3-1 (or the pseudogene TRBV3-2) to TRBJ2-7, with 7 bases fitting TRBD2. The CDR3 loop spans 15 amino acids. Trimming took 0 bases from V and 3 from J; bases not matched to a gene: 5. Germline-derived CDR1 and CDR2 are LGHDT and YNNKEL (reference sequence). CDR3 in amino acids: CASSQDLGGDYEQYF. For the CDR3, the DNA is TGTGCCAGCAGCCAAGATTTGGGGGGGGACTACGAGCAGTACTTC.

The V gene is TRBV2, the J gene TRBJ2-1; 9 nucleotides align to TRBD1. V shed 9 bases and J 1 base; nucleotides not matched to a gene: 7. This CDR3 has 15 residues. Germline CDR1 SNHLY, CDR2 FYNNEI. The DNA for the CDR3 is TGTGCCAGTACCTCGGACAGGGGATCCTACAATGAGCAGTTCTTC. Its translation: CASTSDRGSYNEQFF.

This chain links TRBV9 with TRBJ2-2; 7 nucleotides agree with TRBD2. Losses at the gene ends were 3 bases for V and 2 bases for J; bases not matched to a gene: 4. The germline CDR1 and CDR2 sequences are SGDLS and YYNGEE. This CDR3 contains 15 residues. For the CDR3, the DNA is TGTGCCAGCAGCGCTGGGACTACCAACACCGGGGAGCTGTTTTTT. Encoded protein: CASSAGTTNTGELFF.

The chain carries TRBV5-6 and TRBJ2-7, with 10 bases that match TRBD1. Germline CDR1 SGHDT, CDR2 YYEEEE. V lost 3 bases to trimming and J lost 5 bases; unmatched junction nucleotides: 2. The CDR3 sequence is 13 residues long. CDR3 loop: CASSWTGGHEQYF. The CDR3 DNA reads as TGTGCCAGCAGCTGGACAGGGGGACACGAGCAGTACTTC. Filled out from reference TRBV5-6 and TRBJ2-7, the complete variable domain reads DAGVTQSPTHLIKTRGQQVTLRCSPKSGHDTVSWYQQALGQGPQFIFQYYEEEERQRGNFPDRFSGHQFPNYSSELNVNALLLGDSALYLCASSWTGGHEQYFGPGTRLTVT.

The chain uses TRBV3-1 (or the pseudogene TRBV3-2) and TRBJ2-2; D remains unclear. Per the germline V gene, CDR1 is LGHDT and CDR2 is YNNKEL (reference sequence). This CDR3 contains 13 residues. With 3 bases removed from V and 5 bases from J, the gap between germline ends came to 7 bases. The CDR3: CASSQYATGELFF. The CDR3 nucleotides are TGTGCCAGCAGCCAGTACGCGACCGGGGAGCTGTTTTTT.

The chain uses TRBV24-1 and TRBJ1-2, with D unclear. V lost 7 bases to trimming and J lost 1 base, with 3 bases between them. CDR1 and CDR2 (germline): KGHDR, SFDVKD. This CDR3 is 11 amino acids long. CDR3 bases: TGTGCCACCAGGAGTAACTATGGCTACACCTTC. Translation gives CATRSNYGYTF.

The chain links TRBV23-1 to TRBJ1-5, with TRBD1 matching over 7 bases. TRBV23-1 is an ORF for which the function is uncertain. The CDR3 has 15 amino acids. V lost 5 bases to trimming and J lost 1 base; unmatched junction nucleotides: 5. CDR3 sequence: CASSYRGRSNQPQHF. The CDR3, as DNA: TGCGCCAGCAGTTACAGGGGTCGGAGCAATCAGCCCCAGCATTTT.

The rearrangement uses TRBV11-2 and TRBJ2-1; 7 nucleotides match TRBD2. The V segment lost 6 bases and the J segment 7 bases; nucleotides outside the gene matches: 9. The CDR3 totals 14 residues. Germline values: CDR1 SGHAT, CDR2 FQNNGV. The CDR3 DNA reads TGTGCCAGCAGTCTCCAACTAGCGCAAAATGAGCAGTTCTTC. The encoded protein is CASSLQLAQNEQFF.

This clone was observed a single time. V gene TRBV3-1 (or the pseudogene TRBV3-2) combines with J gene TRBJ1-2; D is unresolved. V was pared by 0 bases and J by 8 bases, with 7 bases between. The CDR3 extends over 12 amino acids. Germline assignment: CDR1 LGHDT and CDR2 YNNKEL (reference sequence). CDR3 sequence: CASSQEGGGYTF. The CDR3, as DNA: TGTGCCAGCAGCCAAGAGGGAGGAGGCTACACCTTC.

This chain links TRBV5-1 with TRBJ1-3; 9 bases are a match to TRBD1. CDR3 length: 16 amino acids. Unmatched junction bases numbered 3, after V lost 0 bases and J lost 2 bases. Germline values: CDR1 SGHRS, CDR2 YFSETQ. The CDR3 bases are TGCGCCAGCAGCTTGGGACAGGGGGAGACTGGAAACACCATATATTTT. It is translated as CASSLGQGETGNTIYF.

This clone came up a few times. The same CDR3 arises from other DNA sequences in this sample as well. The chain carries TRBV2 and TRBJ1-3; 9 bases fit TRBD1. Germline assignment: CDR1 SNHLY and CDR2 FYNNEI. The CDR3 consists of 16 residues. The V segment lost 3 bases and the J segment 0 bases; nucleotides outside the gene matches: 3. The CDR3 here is CASSEGQGNSGNTIYF. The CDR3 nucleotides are TGTGCCAGCAGTGAGGGACAGGGTAACTCTGGAAACACCATATATTTT.

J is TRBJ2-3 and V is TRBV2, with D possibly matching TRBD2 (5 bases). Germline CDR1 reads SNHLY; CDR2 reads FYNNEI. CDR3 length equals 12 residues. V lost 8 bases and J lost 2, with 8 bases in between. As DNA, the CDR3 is TGTGCCAGCGCTAGCTACACAGATACGCAGTATTTT. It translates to CASASYTDTQYF.

The CDR3 here is CASKNIRGYNEKLFF. The CDR3 bases are TGTGCCAGCAAGAATATCAGAGGTTACAATGAAAAACTGTTTTTT. The gene calls are TRBV27 and TRBJ1-4; unclear D gene. The V and J ends lost 7 bases and 5 bases respectively, with 17 bases between them. Germline V gene sequence: CDR1 MNHEY, CDR2 SMNVEV (reference sequence). This CDR3 has 15 residues.

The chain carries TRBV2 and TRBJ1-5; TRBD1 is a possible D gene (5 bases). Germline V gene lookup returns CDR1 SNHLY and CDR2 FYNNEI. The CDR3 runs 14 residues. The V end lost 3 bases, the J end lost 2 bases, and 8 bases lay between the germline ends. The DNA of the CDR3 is TGTGCCAGCAGTGACAGGGAACGCAATCAGCCCCAGCATTTT. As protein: CASSDRERNQPQHF. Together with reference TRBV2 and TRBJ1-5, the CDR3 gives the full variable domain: EPEVTQTPSHQVTQMGQEVILRCVPISNHLYFYWYRQILGQKVEFLVSFYNNEISEKSEIFDDQFSVERPDGSNFTLKIRSTKLEDSAMYFCASSDRERNQPQHFGDGTRLSIL.

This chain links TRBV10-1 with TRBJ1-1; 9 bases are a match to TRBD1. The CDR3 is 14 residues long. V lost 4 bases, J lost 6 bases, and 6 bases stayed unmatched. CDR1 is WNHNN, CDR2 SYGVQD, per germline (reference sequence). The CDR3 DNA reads TGCGCCAGCAGTGTGGACAGGGGTAGGGCTGAAGCTTTCTTT. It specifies CASSVDRGRAEAFF.

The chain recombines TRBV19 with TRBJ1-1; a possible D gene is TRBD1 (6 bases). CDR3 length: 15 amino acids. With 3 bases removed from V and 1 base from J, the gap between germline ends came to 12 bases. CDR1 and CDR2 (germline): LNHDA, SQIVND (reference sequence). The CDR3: CASSISGARNTEAFF. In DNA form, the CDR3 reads TGTGCCAGTAGTATTTCAGGGGCGCGGAACACTGAAGCTTTCTTT. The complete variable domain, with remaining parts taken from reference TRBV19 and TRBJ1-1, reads DGGITQSPKYLFRKEGQNVTLSCEQNLNHDAMYWYRQDPGQGLRLIYYSQIVNDFQKGDIAEGYSVSREKKESFPLTVTSAQKNPTAFYLCASSISGARNTEAFFGQGTRLTVV.